This entry lists 21 T cell receptor beta chains sequenced from one sample in a study of T-cell memory formation after mild COVID-19. TCRdb reprocessed the 5' RACE reads via MiXCR and lists one record per CDR3 protein. The table records roughly 310,000 distinct CDR3 sequences, 15% to 20% of them present only once. The sequenced sample was PBMCs or a T cell subset sorted from them (not recorded which). The receptor source for this set is a young man who had mild COVID-19 (a few samples of this study predate the infection). Cell type and time point are not known.

There are a few counts of this clonotype. V is TRBV7-2 and J is TRBJ1-4, with a weak D call TRBD1 (5 bases). The V end was cut by 5 bases, the J end by 10 bases, with 17 bases between. The V gene's germline CDR1 is SGHTA and CDR2 FQGNSA. The CDR3 runs 14 residues. DNA of the CDR3: TGTGCCAGCAGCCCCTCGGGACCCGCCTTAAAACTGTTTTTT. Its translation: CASSPSGPALKLFF.

The rearrangement joins TRBV25-1 to TRBJ1-6; unclear D gene. The CDR3 has 15 amino acids. Germline loops: CDR1 MGHDK, CDR2 SYGVNS. With 1 base removed from V and 3 bases from J, the gap between germline ends came to 7 bases. Here the CDR3 reads CASSESGLYNSPLHF. The CDR3 DNA is TGTGCCAGCAGTGAATCTGGACTCTATAATTCACCCCTCCACTTT.

This CDR3 reads CASSMTGGGTGELFF. Written as DNA, the CDR3 is TGCGCCAGCAGCATGACAGGGGGAGGCACCGGGGAGCTGTTTTTT. This rearrangement joins TRBV5-1 to TRBJ2-2, with 9 bases that match TRBD1. The CDR3 loop spans 15 amino acids. The germline V gene has CDR1 SGHRS and CDR2 YFSETQ. The junction had 5 bases not matched to a gene; V was cut back by 4 bases and J by 4 bases.

The chain is built from TRBV6-2 or TRBV6-3 and TRBJ2-3, with D possibly TRBD2 on 5 matching bases. This CDR3 comprises 14 residues. Germline V gene sequence: CDR1 MNHEY, CDR2 SVGEGT. V shed 6 bases and J shed 3 bases, with 13 bases lying between them. CDR3 nucleotides: TGTGCCAGCAGCCAACAAGCGGAAACAGATACGCAGTATTTT. Translated, it gives CASSQQAETDTQYF.

The chain employs TRBV3-1 and TRBJ2-7, with D possibly TRBD2 on 5 matching bases. The CDR3 length is 14 residues. In germline, CDR1 is LGHDT, CDR2 YNNKEL (reference sequence). V was cut by 1 base and J by 3 bases, with 10 bases left in between. Here the CDR3 reads CASSQGYGNYEQYF. The CDR3 DNA follows: TGTGCCAGCAGCCAAGGGTACGGGAACTACGAGCAGTACTTC.

The chain combines TRBV18 with TRBJ2-1; D perhaps matches TRBD1 (6 bases). CDR1 is KGHSH, CDR2 LQKENI, per germline. CDR3 length: 15 residues. V lost 0 bases and J lost 4, with 10 bases in between. The CDR3 loop is CASSPPAGVYNEQFF. CDR3 coding DNA: TGTGCCAGCTCACCACCGGCAGGGGTATACAATGAGCAGTTCTTC.

The V call is TRBV27, the J call TRBJ1-2; no firm D call. V lost 0 bases and J 3 bases, leaving 5 bases between the germline ends. Germline V gene lookup returns CDR1 MNHEY and CDR2 SMNVEV (reference sequence). The CDR3 runs to 13 residues. CDR3 amino acids: CASSLSAHYGYTF. The CDR3 DNA reads as TGTGCCAGCAGTTTATCGGCTCACTATGGCTACACCTTC.

This clonotype came up a few times. The chain recombines TRBV5-1 with TRBJ2-2; D is undetermined. The germline CDR1 and CDR2 sequences are SGHRS and YFSETQ. With 6 bases removed from V and 0 bases from J, the gap between germline ends came to 12 bases. This CDR3 contains 15 residues. CDR3 DNA sequence: TGCGCCAGCATGGGTTTAGAGCCGAACACCGGGGAGCTGTTTTTT. Translation: CASMGLEPNTGELFF.

This clonotype has just a few counts. The V and J genes are TRBV20-1 and TRBJ2-7, with no clear D. Germline-derived CDR1 and CDR2 are DFQATT and SNEGSKA (reference sequence). The V end lost 0 bases, the J end lost 7 bases, and 16 bases lay between the germline ends. This CDR3 comprises 14 residues. CDR3 nucleotides: TGCAGTGCTAGAGAGGGGTTCCAGGTTTGGGAGCAGTACTTC. Translating it yields CSAREGFQVWEQYF.

This clonotype has just a few counts. The CDR3 is CASSPGPPGQGRSGNSPLHF. For the CDR3, the DNA is TGTGCCAGCAGCCCCGGCCCCCCAGGACAGGGAAGGTCGGGGAATTCACCCCTCCACTTT. The V gene is TRBV12-3 or TRBV12-4, the J gene TRBJ1-6; the match to TRBD1 covers 8 bases. V was pared by 6 bases and J by 7 bases, with 23 bases of the junction left unmatched. The CDR3 runs to 20 residues.

Many counts were recorded for this clonotype. The gene calls are TRBV10-3 and TRBJ2-7; no clear D. Per germline, CDR1 ENHRY and CDR2 SYGVKD. Trimming took 11 bases from V and 3 from J, leaving 14 bases between them. The CDR3 totals 12 residues. For the CDR3, the DNA is TGTGCCGTAGGAGACACGAACTACGAGCAGTACTTC. Translating gives CAVGDTNYEQYF.

This clonotype appeared a few times. This sequence joins TRBV15 and TRBJ2-2; TRBD1 aligns across 8 bases. V shed 5 bases, J shed 5 bases, and the junction held 7 bases outside the gene matches. There are 15 residues in the CDR3. Per the germline V gene, CDR1 is LNHNV and CDR2 is YYDKDF (reference sequence). The CDR3 here is CATSRGQGRTGELFF. The CDR3 DNA sequence: TGTGCCACCAGCCGAGGACAGGGTCGGACCGGGGAGCTGTTTTTT.

V is TRBV20-1 and J is TRBJ2-5; a weak D match, TRBD2 (6 bases). The CDR3 loop spans 15 amino acids. V was pared by 3 bases and J by 3 bases, with 17 bases between. Germline V CDR1 and CDR2: DFQATT, SNEGSKA (reference sequence). The CDR3 sequence: CSASPPGGGKETQYF. The CDR3 DNA reads TGCAGTGCTAGCCCCCCCGGCGGCGGGAAAGAGACCCAGTACTTC.

CDR3 region: CSAVKTPYVYEQYF. In nucleotides, the CDR3 is TGCAGTGCCGTAAAAACCCCGTATGTGTACGAGCAGTACTTC. The chain links TRBV20-1 to TRBJ2-7; D call uncertain. Deletions cut 6 bases from V and 4 bases from J, with 19 bases between. The CDR3 loop spans 14 amino acids. Germline V gives CDR1 DFQATT, CDR2 SNEGSKA (reference sequence).

The V call is TRBV6-6, the J call TRBJ2-1, with D maybe TRBD1 (6 bases). This CDR3 contains 13 residues. The germline gives CDR1 MNHNY, CDR2 SVGAGI (reference sequence). V gave up 6 bases and J gave up 7 bases, with 13 bases separating them. CDR3 region: CASSRDTPNEQFF. The DNA of the CDR3 is TGTGCCAGCAGCAGGGACACCCCGAATGAGCAGTTCTTC.

The gene calls are TRBV18 and TRBJ1-4, with D maybe TRBD1 (5 bases). Trimming took off 3 bases at V and 8 bases at J, with 16 bases between the two ends. This CDR3 spans 15 amino acids. Germline V lookup: CDR1 KGHSH, CDR2 LQKENI. CDR3 protein: CASSPKDRAAEKLFF. CDR3 sequence (DNA): TGTGCCAGCTCACCCAAAGACAGAGCGGCAGAAAAACTGTTTTTT. The complete variable domain, with remaining parts taken from reference TRBV18 and TRBJ1-4, reads NAGVMQNPRHLVRRRGQEARLRCSPMKGHSHVYWYRQLPEEGLKFMVYLQKENIIDESGMPKERFSAEFPKEGPSILRIQQVVRGDSAAYFCASSPKDRAAEKLFFGSGTQLSVL.

The V gene is TRBV4-1, the J gene TRBJ1-2; a possible D gene is TRBD1 (6 bases). CDR1 is MGHRA, CDR2 YSYEKL, per germline. With 1 base removed from V and 7 bases from J, the gap between germline ends came to 16 bases. The length of the CDR3 is 15 residues. CDR3 protein: CASSQVVGGPVGYTF. The CDR3 DNA sequence: TGCGCCAGCAGCCAAGTTGTAGGGGGGCCCGTTGGCTACACCTTC.

The chain is built from TRBV5-5 and TRBJ2-3; D gene uncertain. The V end was cut by 0 bases, the J end by 1 base, with 9 bases between. Germline V CDR1 and CDR2: SGHKS, YYEKEE (reference sequence). The length of the CDR3 is 15 residues. CDR3 in DNA: TGTGCCAGCAGCTTGGCCCTGTTAGGCACAGATACGCAGTATTTT. Its protein product is CASSLALLGTDTQYF.

This rearrangement joins TRBV11-2 to TRBJ2-3; D call uncertain. CDR3 length: 14 residues. CDR1 and CDR2 (germline): SGHAT, FQNNGV. V lost 5 bases and J lost 2, with 11 bases in between. The CDR3 sequence: CASSPLSHTDTQYF. CDR3 in DNA: TGTGCCAGCAGCCCCCTAAGCCACACAGATACGCAGTATTTT.

The chain combines TRBV10-3 with TRBJ2-2, with 8 bases identical to TRBD2. The ends lost 4 bases at V and 1 base at J; junction bases unmatched: 5. This CDR3 has 16 residues. Germline CDR1 and CDR2: ENHRY and SYGVKD. The CDR3 loop is CAISGKAGVNTGELFF. The CDR3 DNA sequence: TGTGCCATCAGTGGAAAAGCGGGGGTGAACACCGGGGAGCTGTTTTTT.

This clonotype came up a few times. The chain employs TRBV28 and TRBJ2-1; D perhaps matches TRBD2 (5 bases). Germline-derived CDR1 and CDR2 are MDHEN and SYDVKM. The V end was cut by 6 bases, the J end by 0 bases, with 18 bases between. The CDR3 loop spans 17 amino acids. As DNA, the CDR3 is TGTGCCAGCAGCGGACGCTTAGCGCCGAGCTCCTACAATGAGCAGTTCTTC. This codes for CASSGRLAPSSYNEQFF.